This passage covers 4 T cell receptor beta chains from one sample sequenced in a study of T-cell memory formation after mild COVID-19. From the 5' RACE reads, TCRdb called clonotypes with MiXCR, one entry per CDR3 protein. The data hold 35,000 to 50,000 distinct CDR3 sequences, with 5.5% to 8.5% observed a single time. Sequencing was done on a sample of PBMCs or a T cell subset sorted from them (not recorded which). These receptor sequences come from an adult who had mild COVID-19 (a few samples of this study predate the infection). Cell type and time point are not known.

The CDR3 is CASSSRGSNEKLFF. As DNA, the CDR3 is TGTGCCAGCAGTTCCCGGGGGAGTAATGAAAAACTGTTTTTT. This sequence joins TRBV12-3 or TRBV12-4 and TRBJ1-4; TRBD1 might be the D (5 bases). V lost 4 bases and J lost 4, with 10 bases in between. The CDR3 length is 14 residues.

The sample holds a few counts of this clonotype. The V gene is TRBV11-2, the J gene TRBJ2-3; 14 bases are a match to TRBD2. V was pared by 6 bases and J by 3 bases, with 5 bases of the junction left unmatched. This CDR3 is 16 amino acids long. CDR1 and CDR2 (germline): SGHAT, FQNNGV. CDR3 DNA: TGTGCCAGCAGACAGACTAGCGGGAGGGTGACAGATACGCAGTATTTT. This sequence encodes CASRQTSGRVTDTQYF.

Many counts were recorded for this clonotype. This rearrangement joins TRBV10-3 to TRBJ2-3; D may be TRBD2 (5 bases). The V gene's germline CDR1 is ENHRY and CDR2 SYGVKD. Between the trimmed V and J ends, which lost 2 bases and 4 bases, there was a span of 13 bases. There are 15 residues in the CDR3. CDR3 in amino acids: CAISEPRRSPDTQYF. CDR3 bases: TGTGCCATCAGTGAGCCCCGGAGGAGCCCAGATACGCAGTATTTT.

This clonotype was seen at least ten times. The chain employs TRBV7-2 and TRBJ1-5; TRBD1 agrees at 7 bases. The ends lost 4 bases at V and 3 bases at J; junction bases unmatched: 6. Germline-derived CDR1 and CDR2 are SGHTA and FQGNSA. CDR3 length: 15 amino acids. CDR3 nucleotides: TGTGCCAGCAGCTCAGGGGGAGGGATCAATCAGCCCCAGCATTTT. The encoded protein is CASSSGGGINQPQHF. Variable domain in full (rest from reference TRBV7-2 and TRBJ1-5): GAGVSQSPSNKVTEKGKDVELRCDPISGHTALYWYRQSLGQGLEFLIYFQGNSAPDKSGLPSDRFSAERTGGSVSTLTIQRTQQEDSAVYLCASSSGGGINQPQHFGDGTRLSIL.